This is a list of T cell receptor beta chains from one sample in a study of CD8 T cells in Susac syndrome. A single record per CDR3 protein comes from TCRdb applying MiXCR to the immunoSEQ multiplex PCR reads. The table lists approximately 94,000 distinct CDR3 sequences, roughly 96% of them singletons, with 0.3% to 0.35% in the top ten. Input material: CD8+ T cells from PBMCs. The receptors derive from a human donor with Susac syndrome. Each CDR3 is given with its conserved first and last residue. D genes are given only for firm matches. Size is stated for part of the rows, as once, few or many counts, or as a class when the clone is expanded.

size,V,D,J,DNA,CDR3
.,TRBV20-1,.,TRBJ2-2,TGCAGTGCCCGTGTGGGTGGGACCGGGGAGCTGTTTTTT,CSARVGGTGELFF
.,TRBV29-1,.,TRBJ1-1,TGCAGCGCCCGGGACTTTGAAGCTTTCTTT,CSARDFEAFF
.,TRBV29-1,.,TRBJ2-7,TGCAGCGTTACAGGAGGCCACGAGCAGTACTTC,CSVTGGHEQYF
once,TRBV11-1,.,TRBJ1-1,TGTGCCAGCAGCCTATACCTGAACACTGAAGCTTTCTTT,CASSLYLNTEAFF
.,TRBV6-1,.,TRBJ2-3,TGTGCCAGCAGTGGGGACAGCACAGATACGCAGTATTTT,CASSGDSTDTQYF
.,TRBV20-1,.,TRBJ1-1,TGCAGTGCTAGTAGAGGGGAAGCTTTCTTT,CSASRGEAFF
.,TRBV9,.,TRBJ1-1,TGTGCCAGCAGCGTAGGAGGCCGGATGGGAAACACTGAAGCTTTCTTT,CASSVGGRMGNTEAFF
.,TRBV25-1,TRBD1,TRBJ2-4,TGTGCCAGCAAGGGTACAGGGGGTGGCATTCAGTACTTC,CASKGTGGGIQYF
.,TRBV15,.,TRBJ1-4,TGTGCCACCACGGTTGCTGAAAAACTGTTTTTT,CATTVAEKLFF
.,TRBV25-1,TRBD1,TRBJ1-2,TGTGCCAGCAGTGACTGGCAGGGGGCGAGCTATGGCTACACCTTC,CASSDWQGASYGYTF
few,TRBV7-9,.,TRBJ2-5,TGTGCCAGCAGTCAAAAAGAGACCCAGTACTTC,CASSQKETQYF
.,TRBV9,.,TRBJ2-1,TGTGCCAGCAGCATCGGGACCAACAATGAGCAGTTCTTC,CASSIGTNNEQFF
once,TRBV12-3/TRBV12-4,.,TRBJ2-6,TGTGCCAGCAGTCCGGCCGACTACGCCGTCCTGACTTTC,CASSPADYAVLTF
.,TRBV4-2,TRBD2,TRBJ2-5,TGTGCCAGCAGCCAAGAAGGTTTTGCGGGGGGGCCTCAAGAGACCCAGTACTTC,CASSQEGFAGGPQETQYF
.,TRBV12-3/TRBV12-4,TRBD1,TRBJ2-1,TGTGCCAGCAGTTTCGGGACAGATATTCAGCAGTTCTTC,CASSFGTDIQQFF
.,TRBV29-1,TRBD2,TRBJ2-1,TGCAGCGCCCGGGGGGGTAGTAATGAGCAGTTCTTC,CSARGGSNEQFF
.,TRBV29-1,.,TRBJ2-2,TGCAGCGCGGCAGGGGACCCGATACAAAACACCGGGGAGCTGTTTTTT,CSAAGDPIQNTGELFF
.,TRBV12-3/TRBV12-4,.,TRBJ2-6,TGTGCCAGCAGAACCTCTGGGGCCAACGTCCTGACTTTC,CASRTSGANVLTF
.,TRBV5-6,TRBD1,TRBJ2-6,TGTGCCATCCCACTAGGACAGGGCGGCTCTGGGGCCAACGTCCTGACTTTC,CAIPLGQGGSGANVLTF
.,TRBV6-6,.,TRBJ1-1,TGTGCCAGCAGTTTCTATGGGACCTCTCCTGAAGCTTTCTTT,CASSFYGTSPEAFF
.,TRBV20-1,.,TRBJ2-3,TGCAGTGCTAGAGACAGGGAGCGCCTTACGCAGTATTTT,CSARDRERLTQYF
.,TRBV4-1,.,TRBJ1-1,TGCGCCAGCAGCCAAGATCCGAGACTCGGGGTCACTGAAGCTTTCTTT,CASSQDPRLGVTEAFF
.,TRBV29-1,TRBD2,TRBJ2-7,TGCAGCGTTGTACTAGCGGGTTACGAGCAGTACTTC,CSVVLAGYEQYF
.,TRBV7-2,.,TRBJ1-4,TGTGCCAGCAGCTTCGCGACAGGCGATAATGAAAAACTGTTTTTT,CASSFATGDNEKLFF
.,TRBV4-1,.,TRBJ2-1,TGCGCCAGCAGCCAAGTTCTACGCAATGAGCAGTTCTTC,CASSQVLRNEQFF
.,TRBV19,.,TRBJ2-3,TGTGCCAGTAGGGAGGACCGGAGAGATACGCAGTATTTT,CASREDRRDTQYF
.,TRBV7-8,TRBD1,TRBJ2-5,TGTGCCAGCAGACCAGCGACAGGGAGCTACCAAGAGACCCAGTACTTC,CASRPATGSYQETQYF
.,TRBV2,TRBD1,TRBJ2-5,TGTGCCAGCAGTCGGGGGACAGGTTTCCAAGAGACCCAGTACTTC,CASSRGTGFQETQYF
.,TRBV3-1,.,TRBJ2-3,TGTGCCAGCAGCCAAGAAAAAGCATTAGGCGCAGATACGCAGTATTTT,CASSQEKALGADTQYF
.,TRBV28,.,TRBJ2-7,TGTGCCAGCAGTTTGGACTCCCCTTACGAGCAGTACTTC,CASSLDSPYEQYF
.,TRBV9,.,TRBJ2-5,TGTGCCAGCAGCACTGGATCTGCCGCCGTAGAGACCCAGTACTTC,CASSTGSAAVETQYF
.,TRBV18,.,TRBJ2-5,TGTGCCAGCTTACCGACAGTCCAAGAGACCCAGTACTTC,CASLPTVQETQYF
.,TRBV7-2,.,TRBJ2-5,TGTGCCAGCAGCCGGGGGTTTCGAGAGACCCAGTACTTC,CASSRGFRETQYF
.,TRBV7-2,.,TRBJ2-1,TGTGCCAGCAGCTTCTTTGGGGGGCCGGGTGAGCAGTTCTTC,CASSFFGGPGEQFF
once,TRBV27,.,TRBJ2-3,TGTGCCAGCAGTTTATTAACCGGCCCTCTGGGAGATACGCAGTATTTT,CASSLLTGPLGDTQYF
.,TRBV5-4,.,TRBJ2-7,TGTGCCAGCAGAGGAACGCCAACCCGTAACGAGCAGTACTTC,CASRGTPTRNEQYF
.,TRBV28,.,TRBJ2-1,TGTGCCAGCAGGCAGGCGACGTCCTACAATGAGCAGTTCTTC,CASRQATSYNEQFF
once,TRBV4-1,.,TRBJ2-1,TGCGCCAGCAGCCCCCTGGGCTCCTACAATGAGCAGTTCTTC,CASSPLGSYNEQFF
.,TRBV7-2,.,TRBJ2-5,TGTGCCAGCAGCTTAGGTGTGGGCAGGGAAGAGCCCCAAGAGACCCAGTACTTC,CASSLGVGREEPQETQYF
once,TRBV9,.,TRBJ2-7,TGTGCCAGCAGCGTAGAACCAAACTACGAGCAGTACTTC,CASSVEPNYEQYF
.,TRBV2,TRBD2,TRBJ2-1,TGTGCCAGCAGTGCCGATAGCGGGAGCTTCGATGAGCAGTTCTTC,CASSADSGSFDEQFF
.,TRBV6-6,TRBD1,TRBJ1-2,TGTGCCAGCAGCCACTCGGGCGACAGGGCCAACTATGGCTACACCTTC,CASSHSGDRANYGYTF